This T cell receptor (beta chain) was captured in a study of blood T cell repertoires in COVID-19 (dated by TCRdb to the early 2020s). Background for the entire study: Collaborator samples came from the United States, Italy and Spain and covered acute and convalescent phases of COVID-19. Where available, HLA class I and class II types were taken from metadata supplied by the sample provider and were not determined by assay-based typing. A de-identified subject ID, COVID-19 status, age in years and sex were almost always included in the sample metadata. The material from the prospective study consisted of cDNA or gDNA derived from T cells, B-cell-depleted T cells, or PBMCs. Deeply sampled blood TCRbeta repertoires from subjects exposed to, actively infected with, or recovered from COVID-19 were included in the dataset. Samples came from the ongoing ImmuneRACE study (first 160 participants) plus 1,254 subjects from 6 global collaborators. The repertoires were made available in a free public database intended to serve as a resource for research on the immune response to SARS-CoV-2.

The immunoSEQ Assay, a bias-controlled multiplex PCR, was used to amplify TCRbeta CDR3 regions from genomic DNA. The study's processing was this. Within the assay, amplification of reference gene primers was used to estimate how many nucleated cells each sample contained. To quantify the absolute abundance of each unique TCRbeta CDR3 rearrangement, sequence reads were collapsed and filtered. For each sample, productive Simpson clonality was calculated as the square root of Simpson's diversity index over productive rearrangements. TCRdb holds this immuneACCESS table with in-frame rearrangements only. Some clones are missing; in checked studies, unresolved V genes explain under half, and the rest has no known cause. That table gives V, J and clone size, and the DNA gave D and trimming. The sample table contains around 31,000 clones; only one count was recorded for 89% of them. The ten top clones hold about 26% of the sample.

What the research found in general, with its limitations: The quantity of clinical and demographic metadata differed by source and by participant and was supplied without curation.

In regard to this clone: This clone's antigen is unknown. Per-base quality was not reported, and no clone a single base away is much larger than it.

The germline V gene (reference sequence) yields LNHDA for CDR1 and SQIVND for CDR2. The CDR3, from cysteine to phenylalanine, totals 15 residues. The kept DNA is CDR3 alone, 45 bases in frame from the first base. V ends up 5 bases short and J 4 bases short, with an unmatched junction base count of 10. Each collaborating institution followed its own protocols to collect whole blood in K2EDTA tubes. For TCRbeta analysis, collaborator samples were shipped as frozen whole blood, as isolated PBMCs, or as DNA extracted from either sample type. The TCR originated in an elderly man with acute or convalescent COVID-19. The sequence is built from TRBV19 and TRBJ1-1; 7 nucleotides in the junction match TRBD1. Sequencing was done on a sample of peripheral blood. The base sequence is TGTGCCAGTAGTGGGAGTCGGACAGGATCCACTGAAGCTTTCTTT. It is translated as CASSGSRTGSTEAFF.